Shown below are 32 T cell receptor beta chains from a single sample sequenced in a study of cytomegalovirus exposure and HLA in healthy donors. Some clones are missing from TCRdb's copy, which holds only in-frame ones; the method was immunoSEQ multiplex PCR. The sample yields under 300,000 clones, more than 75% seen once. Sequencing input: PBMCs. Receptors were obtained from a woman aged 25 to 39 in good health and CMV-seropositive.

The CDR3 coding sequence is TGCGCCAGCAGCCCCGAATCTTGGGGCGAGGATACGCAGTATTTT. It translates to CASSPESWGEDTQYF. The V gene is TRBV5-1, the J gene TRBJ2-3; maybe TRBD1 (5 bases). The germline V and J ends were trimmed by 4 bases and 6 bases, with 18 bases remaining between them. The CDR3 contains 15 residues. Germline lookup yields CDR1 SGHRS and CDR2 YFSETQ.

This rearrangement joins TRBV7-6 to TRBJ1-5, with D tentatively TRBD1 (6 bases). The V end lost 5 bases, the J end lost 5 bases, and 13 bases lay between the germline ends. The CDR3 has 14 residues. CDR1 and CDR2 (germline): SGHVS, FNYEAQ. The CDR3 here is CASSQAGADQPQHF. The CDR3 DNA sequence: TGTGCCAGCAGCCAGGCGGGGGCCGATCAGCCCCAGCATTTT.

The V call is TRBV7-6, the J call TRBJ2-4, with 7 positions matching TRBD2. The J segment lost 9 bases and the V segment lost 1 base, leaving 15 bases of the junction unmatched. Germline V lookup: CDR1 SGHVS, CDR2 FNYEAQ. This CDR3 contains 17 residues. Written as DNA, the CDR3 is TGTGCCAGCAGCTTAGGGGCCGGGGTACCGGGACTAACCATTCAGTACTTC. Translating it yields CASSLGAGVPGLTIQYF.

J is TRBJ2-5 and V is TRBV7-9; D is perhaps TRBD2 (6 bases). The CDR3 runs to 13 residues. Germline CDR1 SEHNR, CDR2 FQNEAQ (reference sequence). V shed 2 bases and J shed 3 bases, with 7 bases lying between them. The chain's CDR3 is CASSLSGEETQYF. In DNA, the CDR3 is TGTGCCAGCAGCTTATCGGGAGAAGAGACCCAGTACTTC.

The rearrangement joins TRBV19 to TRBJ2-2, with 7 bases that match TRBD1. The CDR3 contains 15 residues. V trimming: 5 bases; J trimming: 7 bases; junction bases outside the gene matches: 10. Germline V gene sequence: CDR1 LNHDA, CDR2 SQIVND (reference sequence). The CDR3, as DNA: TGTGCCAGTAGTCCACCGGACAGGCCTCACGGGGAGCTGTTTTTT. Translated, it gives CASSPPDRPHGELFF.

The chain recombines TRBV19 with TRBJ2-2, with 7 bases that match TRBD2. The CDR3 extends over 13 amino acids. Germline-derived CDR1 and CDR2 are LNHDA and SQIVND (reference sequence). J lost 6 bases, V lost 2 bases, and 0 bases had no gene match. DNA for the CDR3: TGTGCCAGTAGTATACGGGGGGCCGGGGAGCTGTTTTTT. Translated: CASSIRGAGELFF.

The chain links TRBV28 to TRBJ2-5; 9 positions match TRBD1. Per the germline V gene, CDR1 is MDHEN and CDR2 is SYDVKM. The CDR3 is 14 amino acids. Germline trimming cut 10 bases from V and 2 bases from J; bases unmatched to any gene: 8. This CDR3 reads CAIQGAIPQETQYF. The CDR3 nucleotides are TGTGCCATACAGGGGGCGATCCCTCAAGAGACCCAGTACTTC.

The chain uses TRBV18 and TRBJ2-2; 8 positions agree with TRBD1. The CDR3 is 15 amino acids. Germline V lookup: CDR1 KGHSH, CDR2 LQKENI. Losses at the gene ends were 4 bases for V and 3 bases for J; bases not matched to a gene: 4. The CDR3 sequence: CASSRQGTYTGELFF. The CDR3, as DNA: TGTGCCAGCTCACGACAGGGGACCTACACCGGGGAGCTGTTTTTT.

The rearrangement links TRBV28 to TRBJ2-3; 9 nucleotides agree with TRBD1. The CDR3 is made up of 16 amino acids. CDR1 and CDR2 (germline): MDHEN, SYDVKM. Germline trimming cut 4 bases from V and 2 bases from J; bases unmatched to any gene: 7. CDR3 residues: CASSWGQGKPTDTQYF. The CDR3 region has the DNA TGTGCCAGCAGTTGGGGACAGGGAAAGCCCACAGATACGCAGTATTTT.

The chain links TRBV25-1 to TRBJ2-5, with a possible D match to TRBD2 (5 bases). The CDR3 contains 13 residues. Germline V gene data show CDR1 as MGHDK and CDR2 as SYGVNS. Trimming left V 0 bases short and J 4 bases short, with 6 bases between. The CDR3 nucleotides are TGTGCCAGCAGTGAATACGGAGGAGAGACCCAGTACTTC. Its protein is CASSEYGGETQYF.

This sequence joins TRBV5-1 and TRBJ2-7; 8 positions agree with TRBD2. CDR1 and CDR2 from the germline V gene are SGHRS and YFSETQ. V lost 0 bases to trimming and J lost 4 bases; unmatched junction nucleotides: 9. The CDR3 totals 16 residues. The CDR3 DNA is TGCGCCAGCAGCTTGGCGCGGGAGCGGGAGAGGTACGAGCAGTACTTC. It yields the protein CASSLARERERYEQYF.

The chain has TRBV15 and TRBJ2-7; 11 nucleotides align to TRBD2. This CDR3 region has 16 residues. J gave up 0 bases and V 5 bases, and 6 bases lay outside the gene matches. Germline V CDR1 and CDR2: LNHNV, YYDKDF (reference sequence). The CDR3 DNA is TGTGCCACCAGCGGGGGACTAGCGGTAAGCTCCTACGAGCAGTACTTC. Protein sequence: CATSGGLAVSSYEQYF. The complete variable domain, with remaining parts taken from reference TRBV15 and TRBJ2-7, reads DAMVIQNPRYQVTQFGKPVTLSCSQTLNHNVMYWYQQKSSQAPKLLFHYYDKDFNNEADTPDNFQSRRPNTSFCFLDIRSPGLGDTAMYLCATSGGLAVSSYEQYFGPGTRLTVT.

The rearrangement joins TRBV29-1 to TRBJ2-5; 7 bases match TRBD1. CDR1 SQVTM and CDR2 ANQGSEA come from the germline V gene. Trimming took 3 bases from V and 5 from J; bases not matched to a gene: 9. The CDR3 loop spans 14 amino acids. In DNA form, the CDR3 reads TGCAGCGTTGACGGGACAGCCCTCTTCGAGACCCAGTACTTC. It translates to CSVDGTALFETQYF.

V usage is TRBV6-5 and J usage is TRBJ2-1; no firm D call. The CDR3 covers 15 residues. Trimming took off 7 bases at V and 1 base at J, with 14 bases between the two ends. Germline CDR1 MNHEY, CDR2 SVGAGI. DNA of the CDR3: TGTGCCAGCACGAGGTCTCGGGTATCCTACAATGAGCAGTTCTTC. Translated: CASTRSRVSYNEQFF.

The chain has TRBV27 and TRBJ2-1; the match to TRBD2 covers 8 bases. The junction had 16 bases not matched to a gene; V was cut back by 7 bases and J by 2 bases. Germline V CDR1 and CDR2: MNHEY, SMNVEV (reference sequence). The CDR3 contains 18 residues. CDR3 in DNA: TGTGCCAGCACCTGGGGTCTAGCGGGCTCTAAAGCCTACAATGAGCAGTTCTTC. Translation: CASTWGLAGSKAYNEQFF.

The CDR3 region has the DNA TGTGCCAGCAGTTTTCTCAATGAGCAGTTCTTC. Its protein product is CASSFLNEQFF. The chain is built from TRBV27 and TRBJ2-1; D remains unclear. The length of the CDR3 is 11 residues. The germline V gene encodes CDR1 MNHEY and CDR2 SMNVEV (reference sequence). V was clipped by 3 bases and J by 6 bases, with 3 bases between them.

This clone occurred a few times. The rearrangement joins TRBV6-5 to TRBJ1-2; no definite D call. The CDR3 consists of 15 residues. From germline, CDR1 is MNHEY and CDR2 SVGAGI. The V gene lost 3 bases and the J gene lost 4 bases, with 15 bases spanning the gap. In nucleotides, the CDR3 is TGTGCCAGCAGTTATTCTGAGGTCGGAGGCTATGGCTACACCTTC. It yields the protein CASSYSEVGGYGYTF.

This clone was detected only once. CDR3 in DNA: TGTGCCAGCAGCCAAGATACGCTAGCGGGAGTGGTGAACACCGGGGAGCTGTTTTTT. Amino acid sequence: CASSQDTLAGVVNTGELFF. The rearrangement uses TRBV4-2 and TRBJ2-2, with 10 bases that match TRBD2. The CDR3 extends over 19 amino acids. Germline V lookup: CDR1 LGHNA, CDR2 YNFKEQ. Unmatched junction bases numbered 8, after V lost 0 bases and J lost 1 base.

This chain connects TRBV29-1 to TRBJ2-5, with D possibly being TRBD1 (6 bases). The V end lost 6 bases, the J end lost 1 base, and 15 bases lay between the germline ends. The CDR3 covers 14 residues. CDR1 is SQVTM, CDR2 ANQGSEA, per germline. The CDR3 loop is CSVAQGRIQETQYF. Written as DNA, the CDR3 is TGCAGCGTCGCACAGGGACGGATCCAAGAGACCCAGTACTTC.

With regard to this clone: Sequence at one end of the junction differs from germline and may be a read error. The chain employs TRBV5-1 and TRBJ2-4; 7 bases map to TRBD1. CDR1 and CDR2 from the germline V gene are SGHRS and YFSETQ. CDR3 length equals 15 residues. The DNA of the CDR3 is TGCGCCAGCAGCGAGGGGGCGCTTGCTGCGAACAATCAGTACTTC. Its protein product is CASSEGALAANNQYF.

V and J are TRBV2 and TRBJ1-5; 8 bases map to TRBD1. Trimming cost V 10 bases and J 1 base; bases outside gene matches: 12. This CDR3 has 16 residues. Per the germline V gene, CDR1 is SNHLY and CDR2 is FYNNEI. This CDR3 reads CATRGRTGTSNQPQHF. The CDR3 DNA reads as TGTGCCACAAGGGGTAGGACAGGGACGAGCAATCAGCCCCAGCATTTT.

The gene calls are TRBV5-4 and TRBJ2-3; 9 positions agree with TRBD2. The length of the CDR3 is 14 residues. Germline-derived CDR1 and CDR2 are SGHNT and YYREEE (reference sequence). V lost 4 bases to trimming and J lost 2 bases; unmatched junction nucleotides: 2. CDR3 nucleotides: TGTGCCAGCAGCATGGGACTAGCCACAGATACGCAGTATTTT. Protein: CASSMGLATDTQYF.

The chain couples TRBV9 to TRBJ1-2; D gene unclear. This CDR3 has 13 amino acids. Germline V gene lookup returns CDR1 SGDLS and CDR2 YYNGEE. Trimming took off 2 bases at V and 6 bases at J, with 11 bases between the two ends. Here the CDR3 reads CASSVQHGDGYTF. Here the CDR3 DNA reads TGTGCCAGCAGCGTCCAACACGGGGATGGCTACACCTTC.

The rearrangement joins TRBV11-2 to TRBJ2-4; 10 bases agree with TRBD2. In germline, CDR1 is SGHAT, CDR2 FQNNGV. The CDR3 has 17 amino acids. The trim removed 2 bases at V and 9 bases at J, leaving 13 bases unmatched. CDR3: CASSLSASGSGGGIQYF. In nucleotides, the CDR3 is TGTGCCAGCAGCTTAAGCGCTAGCGGGAGCGGAGGGGGCATTCAGTACTTC.

This clone was detected only once. The genes are TRBV11-2 and TRBJ2-3; D uncertain. Germline values: CDR1 SGHAT, CDR2 FQNNGV. V lost 5 bases to trimming and J lost 3 bases, with 6 bases between them. The CDR3 spans 12 residues. The CDR3, as DNA: TGTGCCAGCAGCAAAATAACAGATACGCAGTATTTT. The encoded protein is CASSKITDTQYF.

The chain carries TRBV4-1 and TRBJ1-2; the match to TRBD1 covers 9 bases. V was clipped by 7 bases and J by 6 bases; unmatched bases: 12. Germline CDR1 MGHRA, CDR2 YSYEKL. The CDR3 is made up of 15 amino acids. The CDR3 coding sequence is TGCGCCAGCAACCCAGACAGGGGGGTAGTTGATGGCTACACCTTC. Amino acid sequence: CASNPDRGVVDGYTF.

This clone was recorded a few times. The rearrangement links TRBV6-1 to TRBJ1-1; D is uncertain. The CDR3 runs to 13 residues. Germline CDR1 reads MNHNS; CDR2 reads SASEGT. Trimming shortened V by 6 bases and J by 3 bases, and 11 bases separated the two germline ends. The CDR3 protein is CASREYSDTEAFF. CDR3 nucleotide sequence: TGTGCCAGCAGAGAGTATTCGGACACTGAAGCTTTCTTT.

The chain has TRBV9 and TRBJ2-1; perhaps TRBD2 as D (6 bases). Germline V gene data show CDR1 as SGDLS and CDR2 as YYNGEE. Trimming pared 0 bases from V and 4 bases from J, leaving 14 bases between. The length of the CDR3 is 16 residues. DNA for the CDR3: TGTGCCAGCAGCGTAGTAGGCGGGATAGGTTACAATGAGCAGTTCTTC. Its translation is CASSVVGGIGYNEQFF.

The gene calls are TRBV7-8 and TRBJ2-1; D may be TRBD2 (5 bases). In germline, CDR1 is SGHVS, CDR2 FQNEAQ. CDR3 length: 15 amino acids. The V and J ends lost 5 bases and 0 bases respectively, with 11 bases between them. CDR3 nucleotides: TGTGCCAGCAGCCCCGCGGGCCTCTCCTACAATGAGCAGTTCTTC. This translates into CASSPAGLSYNEQFF. The complete variable domain, with remaining parts taken from reference TRBV7-8 and TRBJ2-1, reads GAGVSQSPRYKVAKRGQDVALRCDPISGHVSLFWYQQALGQGPEFLTYFQNEAQLDKSGLPSDRFFAERPEGSVSTLKIQRTQQEDSAVYLCASSPAGLSYNEQFFGPGTRLTVL.

The chain joins TRBV19 to TRBJ1-5; a possible D gene is TRBD1 (5 bases). The CDR3 is made up of 15 amino acids. CDR1 is LNHDA, CDR2 SQIVND, per germline (reference sequence). V was cut by 0 bases and J by 7 bases, with 13 bases left in between. This chain's CDR3 is CASSIDRELDQPQHF. The CDR3 nucleotides are TGTGCCAGTAGTATAGACAGGGAACTTGACCAGCCCCAGCATTTT.

The chain joins TRBV6-6 to TRBJ1-2; D remains unclear. Germline assignment: CDR1 MNHNY and CDR2 SVGAGI (reference sequence). The CDR3 covers 14 residues. V was shortened by 4 bases and J by 2 bases, with 11 bases between the two germline ends. CDR3 nucleotide sequence: TGTGCCAGCAGTTTTCGTGCTACGAACTATGGCTACACCTTC. Amino acid sequence: CASSFRATNYGYTF.

The V and J genes are TRBV5-4 and TRBJ2-7; 10 bases line up with TRBD1. Germline values: CDR1 SGHNT, CDR2 YYREEE (reference sequence). V was clipped by 4 bases and J by 2 bases; unmatched bases: 9. The CDR3 is 16 residues long. The CDR3 here is CASSQGQGFRPYEQYF. The CDR3 nucleotides read TGTGCCAGCAGCCAGGGACAGGGGTTTAGGCCCTACGAGCAGTACTTC.